Presented here are 2 T cell receptor beta chains from one specimen sequenced in a study of tumor-infiltrating lymphocytes in localized non-small cell lung cancer. Sequencing used immunoSEQ multiplex PCR; TCRdb keeps in-frame clones, though not all of them. The sample shows about 10,000 clones, more than 70% of them seen only once. The sample comprised lung tumor tissue. All receptors come from a human donor with non-small cell lung cancer.

V gene TRBV5-6 combines with J gene TRBJ1-2; D is ambiguous. Trimming stripped 1 base from V and 4 bases from J, with 8 bases between. The CDR3 spans 13 residues. The germline gives CDR1 SGHDT, CDR2 YYEEEE. The CDR3: CASSLYRRYGYTF. The DNA of the CDR3 is TGTGCCAGCAGCTTGTACCGGCGCTATGGCTACACCTTC.

The rearrangement uses TRBV10-3 and TRBJ2-7; D gene ambiguous. Germline V gene sequence: CDR1 ENHRY, CDR2 SYGVKD. CDR3 length: 13 residues. V was clipped by 3 bases and J by 0 bases, with 6 bases between them. DNA of the CDR3: TGTGCCATCAGTGAACTGATCTCCTACGAGCAGTACTTC. Protein product: CAISELISYEQYF.